The 3 T cell receptor beta chains below were found in one sample sequenced in a study of shared clonotypes between healthy human individuals. The table came from immunoSEQ multiplex PCR; TCRdb's copy has only in-frame clones and leaves some out. In the table there are approximately 640,000 clones, around 72% of which are singletons. Sequenced sample: memory CD4+ T cells sorted from blood. The subset was: CD45RA-negative fraction. Receptors originate from a woman aged 25-40 years in good health.

This chain joins TRBV30 and TRBJ1-4, with D possibly TRBD1 on 5 matching bases. Trimming removed 3 bases from V and 1 base from J, with 12 bases in between. This CDR3 has 15 residues. From germline, CDR1 is GTSNPN and CDR2 SVGIG (reference sequence). CDR3: CAWRRGSGTNEKLFF. As DNA, the CDR3 is TGTGCCTGGAGAAGGGGTTCGGGAACTAATGAAAAACTGTTTTTT.

V and J are TRBV10-3 and TRBJ2-5, with D uncertain. This CDR3 contains 12 residues. Trimming removed 4 bases at V and 1 base at J, with 4 bases between. Germline lookup yields CDR1 ENHRY and CDR2 SYGVKD. DNA for the CDR3: TGTGCCATCAGTGGTGGCCAAGAGACCCAGTACTTC. It yields the protein CAISGGQETQYF.

The chain carries TRBV15 and TRBJ2-7; D is possibly TRBD1 (5 bases). The germline V gene has CDR1 LNHNV and CDR2 YYDKDF (reference sequence). V lost 0 bases and J lost 0, with 6 bases in between. The CDR3 has 14 residues. CDR3: CATSRDRASYEQYF. Written as DNA, the CDR3 is TGTGCCACCAGCAGAGACAGGGCCTCCTACGAGCAGTACTTC.